This T cell receptor (beta chain) was captured by sequencing in a study of blood T cell repertoires in COVID-19. Study information: Samples representing acute and convalescent COVID-19 were sourced from the United States, Italy and Spain.

The table came from immunoSEQ multiplex PCR; TCRdb's copy has only in-frame clones and leaves some out. The top ten clones hold 3.4% of a sample with tens of thousands of clones, around four fifths of them seen once. Unmatched junction bases numbered 2, after V lost 3 bases and J lost 0 bases. The CDR3 totals 15 residues. CDR1 is LNHDA, CDR2 SQIVND, per germline (reference sequence). The chain carries TRBV19 and TRBJ2-7, with 10 bases that match TRBD1. Material for sequencing was peripheral blood. The TCR originated in a man aged 50 to 59 with acute or convalescent COVID-19. CDR3 sequence reads: CASSIGQGDSYEQYF. The CDR3, as DNA: TGTGCCAGTAGTATTGGACAGGGGGACTCCTACGAGCAGTACTTC.